The subject of this entry is one T cell receptor beta chain. Its antigen is as yet unknown. The data originate from a study of vaccination and CD4 T cells after COVID-19. Looking at the study overall: Each control culture was treated with a CEFX pool, an HIV-1 Nef pool, or no peptide. General study points: Median numbers of SARS-CoV-2-reactive clonotypes increased from roughly 22 to 38 (not a significant change).

With the Oncomine TCR Beta short-read assay, DNA from cultured CD4+ T cells was sequenced. Using the QIAamp micro DNA kit, genomic DNA was extracted from the CD4+ T cells that had been cultured. TCRdb independently ran MiXCR on the PCR reads; one entry per CDR3 protein. This sample has roughly 10,000 distinct CDR3 sequences; roughly a third occur once, and the top ten carry approximately 20%. Treatment described: 10-day PBMC culture with coronavirus spike peptide pools or control peptides (ViraFEST assay). Gathering of the CD4+ T cells, from the unexposed donor, took place before the COVID-19 pandemic (2011-2018). This sequence was found in a human donor in good health. Sequencing was performed on CD4+ T cells from blood, cultured in vitro.

The CDR3 coding sequence is TGTGCCAGCAGCGACAGAAGCTCCTACGAGCAGTACTTC. Its translation is CASSDRSSYEQYF. V and J are TRBV6-2 or TRBV6-3 and TRBJ2-7; TRBD1 is a possible D gene (5 bases). This CDR3 is built from 13 residues. In germline, CDR1 is MNHEY, CDR2 SVGEGT. Trimming stripped 6 bases from V and 0 bases from J, with 9 bases between.